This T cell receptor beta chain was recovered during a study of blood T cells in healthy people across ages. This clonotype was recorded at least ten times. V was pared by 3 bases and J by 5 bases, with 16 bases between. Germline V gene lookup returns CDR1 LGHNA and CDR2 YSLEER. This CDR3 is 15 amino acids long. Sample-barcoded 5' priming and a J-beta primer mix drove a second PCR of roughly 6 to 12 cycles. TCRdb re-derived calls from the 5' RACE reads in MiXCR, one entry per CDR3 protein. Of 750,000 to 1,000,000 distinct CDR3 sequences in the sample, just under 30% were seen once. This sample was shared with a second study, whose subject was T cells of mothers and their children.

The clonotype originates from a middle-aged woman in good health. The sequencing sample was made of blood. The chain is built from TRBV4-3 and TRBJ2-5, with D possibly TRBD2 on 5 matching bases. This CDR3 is CASSHGGRAGETQYF. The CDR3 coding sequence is TGCGCCAGCAGCCACGGAGGACGAGCCGGGGAGACCCAGTACTTC.